One and the same sample provided the 26 T cell receptor beta chains below, sequenced in a study of blood T cells in healthy people across ages. With a J-beta primer mix and a sample-barcoded 5' primer, a second PCR ran roughly 6 to 11 cycles. MiXCR, run by TCRdb on the 5' RACE reads, gives a single entry per CDR3 protein. The table lists around 1,800,000 distinct CDR3 sequences, 30% to 40% of them singletons. What was sequenced was blood. The origin of the receptors is a human donor in good health.

This clonotype was recorded a few times. The J gene is TRBJ1-6, the V gene TRBV20-1; TRBD1 might be the D (6 bases). There are 15 residues in the CDR3. Trimming left V 6 bases short and J 0 bases short, with 12 bases between. CDR1 is DFQATT, CDR2 SNEGSKA, per germline (reference sequence). The CDR3 is CSAGARSSYNSPLHF. The CDR3 region has the DNA TGCAGTGCGGGGGCCCGAAGCTCCTATAATTCACCCCTCCACTTT.

This sequence joins TRBV24-1 and TRBJ2-1; D is ambiguous. The CDR3 runs to 13 residues. The V end was cut by 4 bases, the J end by 3 bases, with 6 bases between. Germline CDR1 and CDR2: KGHDR and SFDVKD. The CDR3 region has the DNA TGTGCCACCAGTGACCGTAACTACAATGAGCAGTTCTTC. This encodes CATSDRNYNEQFF.

CDR3: CSATAGRRFYGYTF. In DNA form, the CDR3 reads TGCAGTGCGACCGCGGGCCGCAGATTCTATGGCTACACCTTC. This chain links TRBV20-1 with TRBJ1-2, with D uncertain. The germline V gene encodes CDR1 DFQATT and CDR2 SNEGSKA (reference sequence). CDR3 length equals 14 residues. V was shortened by 6 bases and J by 4 bases, with 18 bases between the two germline ends.

This chain uses TRBV4-2 with TRBJ1-2; D not resolved. CDR1 is LGHNA, CDR2 YNFKEQ, per germline. The CDR3 has 16 residues. V lost 3 bases and J 6 bases, leaving 20 bases between the germline ends. CDR3 nucleotides: TGTGCCAGCAGCCATAACGCGGGAGAGGGTGTGGATGGCTACACCTTC. As protein: CASSHNAGEGVDGYTF.

This clonotype was seen more than once but under ten times. J is TRBJ2-1 and V is TRBV4-3; 10 bases line up with TRBD2. Germline lookup yields CDR1 LGHNA and CDR2 YSLEER. Germline trimming cut 0 bases from V and 8 bases from J; bases unmatched to any gene: 4. The CDR3 extends over 15 amino acids. CDR3 in amino acids: CASSQDSGGADEQFF. The CDR3, as DNA: TGCGCCAGCAGCCAAGACAGCGGGGGGGCGGATGAGCAGTTCTTC.

The chain links TRBV5-4 to TRBJ2-2; D is perhaps TRBD1 or TRBD2 (5 bases each). Germline CDR1 is SGHNT and CDR2 is YYREEE (reference sequence). There are 15 residues in the CDR3. With 4 bases removed from V and 3 bases from J, the gap between germline ends came to 13 bases. The CDR3 region has the DNA TGTGCCAGCAGCACCGGGATAGGGGACACCGGGGAGCTGTTTTTT. This encodes CASSTGIGDTGELFF.

The chain is built from TRBV7-3 and TRBJ2-1, with 7 positions matching TRBD2. Trimming took 1 base from V and 0 from J; bases not matched to a gene: 6. The CDR3 has 17 amino acids. Per germline, CDR1 SGHTA and CDR2 FQGTGA. This CDR3 is CASSLRASGSSYNEQFF. As DNA, the CDR3 is TGTGCCAGCAGCTTAAGGGCTAGCGGAAGCTCCTACAATGAGCAGTTCTTC.

A few counts support this clonotype. The chain joins TRBV7-9 to TRBJ2-7; D not resolved. This CDR3 is built from 14 residues. Germline CDR1 is SEHNR and CDR2 is FQNEAQ (reference sequence). The V end was cut by 5 bases, the J end by 5 bases, with 16 bases between. The CDR3 bases are TGTGCCAGCAGCCCGGACCAGTTGAACAACGAGCAGTACTTC. Encoded protein: CASSPDQLNNEQYF.

At least ten counts were recorded for this clonotype. This chain uses TRBV7-2 with TRBJ1-2, with 8 nucleotides matching TRBD1. The CDR3 totals 13 residues. Germline V gives CDR1 SGHTA, CDR2 FQGNSA. V lost 5 bases, J lost 4 bases, and 3 bases stayed unmatched. This CDR3 is CASSQDRVYGYTF. The CDR3 DNA follows: TGTGCCAGCAGCCAGGACAGGGTCTATGGCTACACCTTC.

V gene TRBV29-1 combines with J gene TRBJ1-2, with 8 bases fitting TRBD1. Trimming at V came to 7 bases and at J to 3 bases, leaving 1 base not matched to a gene. This CDR3 is 11 amino acids long. The germline gives CDR1 SQVTM, CDR2 ANQGSEA. CDR3 DNA sequence: TGCAGCGGGGGACAGGACTATGGCTACACCTTC. Its translation is CSGGQDYGYTF. The variable domain in full, completed from reference TRBV29-1 and TRBJ1-2, reads SAVISQKPSRDICQRGTSLTIQCQVDSQVTMMFWYRQQPGQSLTLIATANQGSEATYESGFVIDKFPISRPNLTFSTLTVSNMSPEDSSIYLCSGGQDYGYTFGSGTRLTVV.

In its sample, this clonotype was seen a few times. CDR3 region: CAPSPLTGELFF. Written as DNA, the CDR3 is TGTGCCCCCAGTCCCCTCACCGGGGAGCTGTTTTTT. The V call is TRBV7-2, the J call TRBJ2-2; D ambiguous. Germline-derived CDR1 and CDR2 are SGHTA and FQGNSA. The CDR3 contains 12 residues. V was trimmed by 11 bases and J by 4 bases, leaving 11 bases between them.

This clonotype was found once. This chain connects TRBV6-4 to TRBJ2-3; D not resolved. This CDR3 is built from 14 residues. The germline CDR1 and CDR2 sequences are MRHNA and SNTAGT. With 2 bases removed from V and 6 bases from J, the gap between germline ends came to 12 bases. DNA of the CDR3: TGTGCCAGCAGTGACCTAGACTCCTCGGATACGCAGTATTTT. The encoded protein is CASSDLDSSDTQYF.

J is TRBJ1-1 and V is TRBV5-1; D remains ambiguous. The V end was cut by 0 bases, the J end by 1 base, with 10 bases between. The CDR3 is made up of 15 amino acids. Germline V CDR1 and CDR2: SGHRS, YFSETQ. The DNA of the CDR3 is TGCGCCAGCAGCTTGGCCGGGATTGAGAACACTGAAGCTTTCTTT. Amino acids: CASSLAGIENTEAFF.

The V gene is TRBV15, the J gene TRBJ2-1; D remains unclear. CDR3 length: 14 amino acids. Germline V gene data show CDR1 as LNHNV and CDR2 as YYDKDF (reference sequence). V dropped 0 bases and J dropped 9 bases, with 12 bases sitting between them. CDR3 amino acids: CATSRDPFIGEQFF. CDR3 bases: TGTGCCACCAGCAGAGATCCCTTTATAGGTGAGCAGTTCTTC. The variable domain in full, with the rest retrieved from reference TRBV15 and TRBJ2-1, is DAMVIQNPRYQVTQFGKPVTLSCSQTLNHNVMYWYQQKSSQAPKLLFHYYDKDFNNEADTPDNFQSRRPNTSFCFLDIRSPGLGDTAMYLCATSRDPFIGEQFFGPGTRLTVL.

The chain has TRBV12-5 and TRBJ2-7; tentatively, D is TRBD2 (6 bases). Per the germline V gene, CDR1 is LGHNT and CDR2 is FRNRAP. Between the trimmed V and J ends, which lost 8 bases and 1 base, there was a span of 15 bases. The CDR3 totals 14 residues. CDR3 sequence reads: CASYNGRGSYEQYF. DNA of the CDR3: TGTGCTAGTTATAATGGGCGGGGTTCCTACGAGCAGTACTTC. The complete variable domain, with remaining parts taken from reference TRBV12-5 and TRBJ2-7, reads DARVTQTPRHKVTEMGQEVTMRCQPILGHNTVFWYRQTMMQGLELLAYFRNRAPLDDSGMPKDRFSAEMPDATLATLKIQPSEPRDSAVYFCASYNGRGSYEQYFGPGTRLTVT.

This clonotype came up once. The junction does not match germline at one end; this may be a read error. V gene TRBV10-3 combines with J gene TRBJ1-6, with 8 bases fitting TRBD1. The CDR3 spans 13 residues. Per the germline V gene, CDR1 is ENHRY and CDR2 is SYGVKD. The CDR3 DNA reads TGTGCCATCGGTGAACAGGGGGTTTCACCCCTCCACTTT. Protein sequence: CAIGEQGVSPLHF.

This clonotype has just a few counts. A junction end diverges from the germline sequence, so it may reflect a read error. The genes are TRBV7-7 and TRBJ2-3; D is perhaps TRBD2 (5 bases). From germline, CDR1 is SSHAT and CDR2 FNYEAQ (reference sequence). The length of the CDR3 is 13 residues. The CDR3 DNA is TGTGCCGGCAGCTCCGGGGGCACAGATACGCAGTATTTT. Protein sequence: CAGSSGGTDTQYF. Variable domain in full (rest from reference TRBV7-7 and TRBJ2-3): GAGVSQSPRYKVTKRGQDVTLRCDPISSHATLYWYQQALGQGPEFLTYFNYEAQPDKSGLPSDRFSAERPEGSISTLTIQRTEQRDSAMYRCAGSSGGTDTQYFGPGTRLTVL.

The J gene is TRBJ1-6, the V gene TRBV6-6; 7 nucleotides agree with TRBD1. J was trimmed by 9 bases and V by 2 bases; bases with no gene match: 10. The CDR3 has 16 amino acids. Germline-derived CDR1 and CDR2 are MNHNY and SVGAGI (reference sequence). The DNA for the CDR3 is TGTGCCAGCAGTTACGACTTGACAGGGAATTTTTCACCCCTCCACTTT. Protein: CASSYDLTGNFSPLHF.

The chain recombines TRBV11-2 with TRBJ1-1, with unresolved D. Germline V gene lookup returns CDR1 SGHAT and CDR2 FQNNGV. The CDR3 is 13 amino acids. Trimming removed 4 bases at V and 10 bases at J, with 16 bases between. CDR3 in amino acids: CASSSRSRARAFF. The CDR3 DNA sequence: TGTGCCAGCAGCTCGAGGTCCCGAGCACGAGCTTTCTTT.

V is TRBV7-2 and J is TRBJ2-7; the D gene could be TRBD1 or TRBD2 (5 bases each). Germline V gene data show CDR1 as SGHTA and CDR2 as FQGNSA. Deletions cut 3 bases from V and 0 bases from J, with 21 bases between. The CDR3 covers 18 residues. The CDR3 protein is CASSLQVGGEVSSYEQYF. CDR3 bases: TGTGCCAGCAGCTTGCAAGTTGGGGGAGAGGTCAGCTCCTACGAGCAGTACTTC.

About this clonotype: Relative to the germline gene, one junction end is altered; a read error may explain this. The J gene is TRBJ1-1, the V gene TRBV5-1, with 10 bases aligning to TRBD1. Germline CDR1 and CDR2: SGHRS and YFSETQ. There are 15 residues in the CDR3. For the CDR3, the DNA is TGTGCCAGCTCACCAGGGACAGGGGAGAACACTGAAGCTTTCTTT. Amino acid sequence: CASSPGTGENTEAFF.

The gene calls are TRBV2 and TRBJ2-4; 7 positions agree with TRBD1. The assigned J gene may be wrong: the sequence end matches TRBJ2-7 better. The CDR3 has 15 amino acids. Germline CDR1 SNHLY, CDR2 FYNNEI. The CDR3 loop is CASSELRTGANEQYF. CDR3 DNA sequence: TGTGCCAGCAGTGAACTGCGGACAGGAGCGAACGAGCAGTACTTC.

This clonotype has only a few counts. V usage is TRBV20-1 and J usage is TRBJ1-2; D gene ambiguous. The ends were cut back, 5 bases at V and 5 bases at J, with 12 bases in the middle. The germline V gene encodes CDR1 DFQATT and CDR2 SNEGSKA (reference sequence). The CDR3 is made up of 12 amino acids. The CDR3 nucleotides read TGCAGTGCTCTGACGGCCAAGTATGGCTACACCTTC. As protein: CSALTAKYGYTF.

V and J are TRBV12-5 and TRBJ2-5; D ambiguous. The J call may be incorrect, as the DNA end agrees better with TRBJ2-7. Germline V gene sequence: CDR1 LGHNT, CDR2 FRNRAP. CDR3 length equals 12 residues. The CDR3 spells CASGIQRSEQYF. The CDR3, as DNA: TGTGCTAGTGGTATACAGAGGAGCGAGCAGTACTTC.

This clonotype showed up just a few times. The chain carries TRBV6-5 and TRBJ1-2, with D uncertain. The germline CDR1 and CDR2 sequences are MNHEY and SVGAGI. V lost 2 bases, J lost 2 bases, and 6 bases lay in between. This CDR3 region has 13 residues. The CDR3 is CASSYSKNYGYTF. CDR3 sequence (DNA): TGTGCCAGCAGTTACAGCAAGAACTATGGCTACACCTTC.

This clonotype has at least ten counts. The chain employs TRBV7-2 and TRBJ1-4, with D hard to call. Deletions cut 2 bases from V and 6 bases from J, with 10 bases between. The CDR3 is 14 residues long. The germline V gene has CDR1 SGHTA and CDR2 FQGNSA. CDR3 nucleotides: TGTGCCAGCAGCTTATTTCCTGGGTATGAAAAACTGTTTTTT. Translation gives CASSLFPGYEKLFF. Using reference TRBV7-2 and TRBJ1-4 for the parts outside the CDR3, the full variable domain is GAGVSQSPSNKVTEKGKDVELRCDPISGHTALYWYRQSLGQGLEFLIYFQGNSAPDKSGLPSDRFSAERTGGSVSTLTIQRTQQEDSAVYLCASSLFPGYEKLFFGSGTQLSVL.